The rows below give T cell receptor beta chains drawn from one sample of a study of T-cell memory formation after mild COVID-19. TCRdb analysed the 5' RACE reads with MiXCR anew, one entry per CDR3 protein. Of roughly 160,000 distinct CDR3 sequences listed, under 14% were seen once; the top ten hold approximately 4%. The sequencing input was PBMCs or a T cell subset sorted from them (not recorded which). The receptors come from a young man who had mild COVID-19 (a few samples of this study predate the infection). Cell type and time point are not known. CDR3s include the opening cysteine and the closing phenylalanine or tryptophan. Fields, in order: D gene, J gene, V gene, clone size, CDR3 protein, CDR3 DNA. D genes are given only for firm matches. Clone size is stated in some rows and not others, as once, few, many or a class when expanded.

- TRBJ1-1 TRBV6-5 - CASRAGSTEAFF TGTGCCAGCAGAGCAGGGTCCACTGAAGCTTTCTTT
TRBD1 TRBJ1-6 TRBV20-1 many CSAAPTGYSPLHF TGCAGTGCCGCACCGACAGGGTATTCACCCCTCCACTTT
- TRBJ1-5 TRBV9 - CASSVEPSNQPQHF TGTGCCAGCAGCGTAGAGCCCAGCAATCAGCCCCAGCATTTT
TRBD2 TRBJ2-1 TRBV28 many CASSLLAGGNNEQFF TGTGCCAGCAGCCTACTAGCGGGGGGCAACAATGAGCAGTTCTTC
- TRBJ2-5 TRBV5-1 few CASSFNSQETQYF TGCGCCAGCAGCTTTAACAGCCAAGAGACCCAGTACTTC
- TRBJ2-5 TRBV5-1 - CASSLGSDEETQYF TGCGCCAGCAGCTTGGGTTCCGATGAGGAGACCCAGTACTTC
TRBD2 TRBJ2-1 TRBV7-8 - CASKDLAGGPSEQFF TGTGCCAGCAAGGATCTAGCGGGGGGGCCGAGTGAGCAGTTCTTC
- TRBJ1-1 TRBV18 - CASSPAESYTEAFF TGTGCCAGCTCACCAGCAGAAAGTTACACTGAAGCTTTCTTT
- TRBJ2-7 TRBV4-3 - CASIPQGGSGEQYF TGCGCCAGCATCCCGCAGGGGGGGTCTGGCGAGCAGTACTTC
TRBD2 TRBJ2-3 TRBV6-5 - CASSYSASGRRTDTQYF TGTGCCAGCAGTTACTCGGCTAGCGGACGACGCACAGATACGCAGTATTTT
TRBD2 TRBJ2-7 TRBV10-1 many CASSETLAGVYEQYF TGCGCCAGCAGTGAGACCCTAGCGGGGGTCTACGAGCAGTACTTC
- TRBJ1-5 TRBV4-2 - CASSPEGQGLNQPQHF TGTGCCAGCAGCCCGGAGGGCCAGGGCCTCAATCAGCCCCAGCATTTT
- TRBJ2-3 TRBV11-2 - CASSHPLAPWGSTDTQYF TGTGCCAGCAGCCACCCGTTAGCGCCATGGGGGAGCACAGATACGCAGTATTTT
- TRBJ1-1 TRBV7-8 many CASSSGRRVMAFF TGTGCCAGCAGCTCCGGCCGCCGGGTCATGGCTTTCTTT
TRBD1 TRBJ1-4 TRBV4-1 many CASSQRRGQGEEKLFF TGCGCCAGCAGCCAACGCCGCGGACAGGGTGAAGAAAAACTGTTTTTT
TRBD2 TRBJ2-1 TRBV7-2 many CASKRGGQDNEQFF TGTGCCAGTAAGCGGGGGGGCCAAGACAATGAGCAGTTCTTC
TRBD2 TRBJ2-1 TRBV5-1 many CASSWGSSGGAGGYNEQFF TGCGCCAGCAGCTGGGGATCTAGCGGGGGGGCCGGTGGATACAATGAGCAGTTCTTC
TRBD1 TRBJ2-5 TRBV5-1 many CASSLGGGAETQYF TGCGCCAGCAGCTTGGGAGGGGGCGCGGAGACCCAGTACTTC
- TRBJ1-2 TRBV20-1 - CSASQGNHGYTF TGCAGTGCTTCCCAGGGGAATCATGGCTACACCTTC
- TRBJ2-3 TRBV4-3 few CASSQVGGVTDTQYF TGCGCCAGCAGCCAAGTAGGCGGGGTCACAGATACGCAGTATTTT
- TRBJ2-5 TRBV7-8 - CASSLRGMSETQYF TGTGCCAGCAGCTTAAGGGGGATGTCAGAGACCCAGTACTTC
TRBD1 TRBJ1-3 TRBV29-1 many CSVTTGTGTGNTIYF TGCAGCGTTACTACCGGGACAGGGACTGGAAACACCATATATTTT
TRBD1 TRBJ2-5 TRBV6-2/TRBV6-3 few CASSYRRGPPQETQYF TGTGCCAGCAGTTACCGCAGGGGGCCACCCCAAGAGACCCAGTACTTC
- TRBJ1-5 TRBV6-5 - CASSYSRGGDQPQHF TGTGCCAGCAGTTACTCGAGGGGGGGAGATCAGCCCCAGCATTTT
TRBD2 TRBJ2-4 TRBV12-3/TRBV12-4 few CASSLTASGDKNIQYF TGTGCCAGCAGTTTAACGGCTAGCGGGGATAAAAACATTCAGTACTTC
- TRBJ2-7 TRBV6-1 - CASSEFRGAYEQYF TGTGCCAGCAGTGAATTTCGGGGTGCCTACGAGCAGTACTTC
- TRBJ2-7 TRBV5-1 few CASSTRPPQIYEQYF TGCGCCAGCAGCACAAGGCCACCTCAAATCTACGAGCAGTACTTC
- TRBJ2-1 TRBV5-1 few CASSKLSGEGGNNEQFF TGCGCCAGCAGCAAGTTGTCAGGGGAAGGAGGGAACAATGAGCAGTTCTTC
- TRBJ2-7 TRBV12-3/TRBV12-4 - CASSSLTYEQYF TGTGCCAGCAGTTCCCTCACTTACGAGCAGTACTTC
TRBD1 TRBJ2-1 TRBV7-6 - CASSDGQGLYRTIDEQFF TGTGCCAGCAGCGACGGACAGGGGTTGTATCGCACAATTGATGAGCAGTTCTTC
- TRBJ1-6 TRBV5-1 few CASSLGQGNYNSPLHF TGCGCCAGCAGCTTGGGACAAGGGAACTATAATTCACCCCTCCACTTT
TRBD2 TRBJ2-3 TRBV7-3 - CASSLLAGSDTQYF TGTGCCAGCAGCTTGCTAGCGGGGTCAGATACGCAGTATTTT
- TRBJ1-2 TRBV20-1 - CSATTGNSYGYTF TGCAGTGCTACAACAGGGAATAGCTATGGCTACACCTTC
- TRBJ2-1 TRBV7-8 many CASSLRGTTYNEQFF TGTGCCAGCAGCTTACGCGGGACCACCTACAATGAGCAGTTCTTC